Listed here are 24 T cell receptor beta chains from one sample, sequenced in a study of a mutant IDH1 vaccine in newly diagnosed glioma. What these receptors recognize is not known. As for time point: week 5, during vaccination. Each dose of the vaccine consisted of 300 ug of mutant IDH1 20-mer peptide, with topical imiquimod. Some clones are missing from TCRdb's copy, which holds only in-frame ones; the method was immunoSEQ multiplex PCR. The sample holds about 38,000 clones; about 80% are singletons and the top ten take less than 6.5%. Specimen: PBMCs, collected from a glioma patient whose treatment included an IDH1 peptide vaccine. These TCRs come from a man between 35 and 55 years old with glioma.

V usage is TRBV5-5 and J usage is TRBJ1-1; the D gene is possibly TRBD1 (6 bases). The germline CDR1 and CDR2 sequences are SGHKS and YYEKEE (reference sequence). The CDR3 has 16 residues. Trimming removed 2 bases from V and 1 base from J, with 15 bases in between. CDR3 bases: TGTGCCAGCAGCTTCGGACAGACAAGAGGGAACACTGAAGCTTTCTTT. Encoded protein: CASSFGQTRGNTEAFF.

This chain uses TRBV15 with TRBJ2-5; TRBD2 is a possible D gene (6 bases). This CDR3 comprises 13 residues. V was clipped by 1 base and J by 4 bases, with 7 bases between them. Germline V CDR1 and CDR2: LNHNV, YYDKDF (reference sequence). The CDR3 spells CATSRVGGETQYF. CDR3 nucleotides: TGTGCCACCAGCAGAGTGGGGGGAGAGACCCAGTACTTC.

This chain links TRBV30 with TRBJ2-3, with D perhaps matching TRBD1 (6 bases). From germline, CDR1 is GTSNPN and CDR2 SVGIG (reference sequence). V was trimmed by 2 bases and J by 3 bases, leaving 6 bases between them. The CDR3 runs to 12 residues. The CDR3 nucleotides read TGTGCCTGGAGTCAGGGGACAGATACGCAGTATTTT. Protein sequence: CAWSQGTDTQYF.

The chain links TRBV5-1 to TRBJ2-7; 9 positions agree with TRBD1. The CDR3 spans 15 residues. After removal of 6 bases from V and 4 bases from J, the junction contained 11 bases not matched to a gene. Germline values: CDR1 SGHRS, CDR2 YFSETQ. The CDR3 is CASTPGGQGGYEQYF. DNA for the CDR3: TGCGCCAGCACACCTGGGGGACAGGGTGGTTACGAGCAGTACTTC.

The rearrangement links TRBV30 to TRBJ2-7, with D possibly TRBD1 on 6 matching bases. V lost 5 bases to trimming and J lost 4 bases, with 18 bases between them. The CDR3 runs 14 residues. The V gene's germline CDR1 is GTSNPN and CDR2 SVGIG (reference sequence). The CDR3 spells CAWERGQSNYEQYF. The CDR3 DNA follows: TGTGCCTGGGAGAGAGGACAGAGCAATTACGAGCAGTACTTC.

This chain connects TRBV2 to TRBJ1-5; 8 bases agree with TRBD1. CDR1 is SNHLY, CDR2 FYNNEI, per germline. After removal of 7 bases from V and 7 bases from J, the junction contained 9 bases not matched to a gene. The CDR3 loop spans 14 amino acids. In DNA, the CDR3 is TGTGCCAGCAATAAACAGGGGGTAGGGCAGCCCCAGCATTTT. Amino acid sequence: CASNKQGVGQPQHF.

In DNA, the CDR3 is TGTGCCAGCAGCTCTGGACAGGACTATGGCTACACCTTC. Protein: CASSSGQDYGYTF. The chain links TRBV7-3 to TRBJ1-2, with 7 bases that match TRBD1. Germline CDR1 reads SGHTA; CDR2 reads FQGTGA. Trimming took 4 bases from V and 3 from J; bases not matched to a gene: 2. The CDR3 sequence is 13 residues long.

The V and J genes are TRBV9 and TRBJ1-2; D gene unclear. Trimming shortened V by 0 bases and J by 4 bases, and 4 bases separated the two germline ends. Germline CDR1 and CDR2: SGDLS and YYNGEE. CDR3 length: 12 amino acids. This chain's CDR3 is CASSVGGYGYTF. As DNA, the CDR3 is TGTGCCAGCAGCGTAGGGGGCTATGGCTACACCTTC.

The J gene is TRBJ2-7, the V gene TRBV18; 7 positions agree with TRBD1. Germline CDR1 and CDR2: KGHSH and LQKENI. The CDR3 covers 15 residues. V dropped 4 bases and J dropped 5; count of bases not matched to a gene: 11. This CDR3 reads CASSRSTGIGHEQYF. The DNA of the CDR3 is TGTGCCAGCTCACGTTCGACAGGGATAGGGCACGAGCAGTACTTC.

The chain couples TRBV7-9 to TRBJ1-2; 10 bases agree with TRBD1. Trimming cost V 3 bases and J 8 bases; bases outside gene matches: 9. The CDR3 spans 15 residues. The germline CDR1 and CDR2 sequences are SEHNR and FQNEAQ (reference sequence). The CDR3 is CASSLGEGQGGGYTF. CDR3 bases: TGTGCCAGCAGCTTGGGGGAAGGACAGGGGGGCGGCTACACCTTC. Based on the CDR3 plus reference TRBV7-9 and TRBJ1-2, the full variable domain is DTGVSQNPRHKITKRGQNVTFRCDPISEHNRLYWYRQTLGQGPEFLTYFQNEAQLEKSRLLSDRFSAERPKGSFSTLEIQRTEQGDSAMYLCASSLGEGQGGGYTFGSGTRLTVV.

The rearrangement links TRBV5-1 to TRBJ2-7; no firm D call. The CDR3 consists of 12 residues. Germline V gene sequence: CDR1 SGHRS, CDR2 YFSETQ. The germline V and J ends were trimmed by 0 bases and 4 bases, with 5 bases remaining between them. CDR3 in amino acids: CASSLDGYEQYF. The CDR3 bases are TGCGCCAGCAGCTTGGACGGATACGAGCAGTACTTC.

The chain recombines TRBV19 with TRBJ1-5; D unclear. The CDR3 runs 14 residues. V dropped 7 bases and J dropped 11 bases, with 21 bases sitting between them. CDR1 LNHDA and CDR2 SQIVND come from the germline V gene (reference sequence). CDR3 amino acids: CASTLSHNDRTQHF. In DNA, the CDR3 is TGTGCCAGTACCCTCTCCCACAATGATAGGACCCAGCATTTT.

The chain employs TRBV4-1 and TRBJ1-2, with D unresolved. Between the trimmed V and J ends, which lost 0 bases and 4 bases, there was a span of 15 bases. Germline V CDR1 and CDR2: MGHRA, YSYEKL. The CDR3 covers 16 residues. As DNA, the CDR3 is TGCGCCAGCAGCCAAGATCGGGATACAGAGAGCTATGGCTACACCTTC. Protein product: CASSQDRDTESYGYTF.

CDR3 DNA sequence: TGTGCCAGCAGCTCCACAGGGTGGGGAACCACGAACACCGGGGAGCTGTTTTTT. Amino acid sequence: CASSSTGWGTTNTGELFF. The chain couples TRBV13 to TRBJ2-2, with D possibly matching TRBD1 (6 bases). Looked up from germline, CDR1 is PRHDT and CDR2 is FYEKMQ (reference sequence). The CDR3 length is 18 residues. V gave up 4 bases and J gave up 0 bases, with 18 bases separating them. Together with reference TRBV13 and TRBJ2-2, the CDR3 gives the full variable domain: AAGVIQSPRHLIKEKRETATLKCYPIPRHDTVYWYQQGPGQDPQFLISFYEKMQSDKGSIPDRFSAQQFSDYHSELNMSSLELGDSALYFCASSSTGWGTTNTGELFFGEGSRLTVL.

The chain employs TRBV7-9 and TRBJ1-2; D may be TRBD1 (6 bases). The CDR3 is 13 residues long. V was cut by 7 bases and J by 2 bases, with 11 bases left in between. Germline lookup yields CDR1 SEHNR and CDR2 FQNEAQ (reference sequence). The CDR3 DNA sequence: TGTGCCAGCACCACTGGACAGAACTATGGCTACACCTTC. This sequence encodes CASTTGQNYGYTF.

V is TRBV29-1 and J is TRBJ2-3, with 8 nucleotides matching TRBD1. The CDR3 runs 16 residues. V was pared by 3 bases and J by 5 bases, with 13 bases of the junction left unmatched. Germline V gene sequence: CDR1 SQVTM, CDR2 ANQGSEA. The CDR3 loop is CSVDSGQGGVQDTQYF. In DNA form, the CDR3 reads TGCAGCGTTGATTCCGGACAGGGTGGAGTCCAAGATACGCAGTATTTT.

The rearrangement joins TRBV19 to TRBJ2-7, with 7 nucleotides matching TRBD1. Germline V lookup: CDR1 LNHDA, CDR2 SQIVND (reference sequence). Trimming removed 10 bases from V and 0 bases from J; junction bases left unmatched: 6. CDR3 length: 13 amino acids. CDR3 bases: TGTGCCATCTCGGGACAGCCCTCCTACGAGCAGTACTTC. This codes for CAISGQPSYEQYF.

The CDR3 reads CSVNTGEETQYF. The CDR3 DNA reads TGCAGCGTTAATACAGGGGAAGAGACCCAGTACTTC. This chain links TRBV29-1 with TRBJ2-5; TRBD1 agrees at 7 bases. The CDR3 runs 12 residues. Trimming at V came to 5 bases and at J to 3 bases, leaving 3 bases not matched to a gene. Germline lookup yields CDR1 SQVTM and CDR2 ANQGSEA.

This clone counts as large. This chain joins TRBV2 and TRBJ2-5; D might be TRBD2 (5 bases). CDR3 size: 15 residues. CDR1 is SNHLY, CDR2 FYNNEI, per germline. Trimming stripped 6 bases from V and 3 bases from J, with 17 bases between. CDR3 in DNA: TGTGCCAGCAGGACCCGTGGACTCGGAGAAGAGACCCAGTACTTC. Translating gives CASRTRGLGEETQYF.

The chain couples TRBV5-1 to TRBJ1-1; TRBD1 is a possible D gene (5 bases). Trimming removed 5 bases from V and 1 base from J, with 12 bases in between. CDR1 is SGHRS, CDR2 YFSETQ, per germline. The CDR3 runs 14 residues. The DNA of the CDR3 is TGCGCCAGCAGGGAGGGGCTCAGGAACACTGAAGCTTTCTTT. As protein: CASREGLRNTEAFF.

The chain uses TRBV4-1 and TRBJ2-5, with 7 bases that match TRBD2. CDR3 length: 16 amino acids. Germline V lookup: CDR1 MGHRA, CDR2 YSYEKL. The junction had 6 bases not matched to a gene; V was cut back by 0 bases and J by 2 bases. CDR3: CASSQEARRGQETQYF. The CDR3 DNA reads as TGCGCCAGCAGCCAAGAGGCGCGGCGGGGGCAAGAGACCCAGTACTTC.

The chain is built from TRBV19 and TRBJ1-2; D possibly corresponds to TRBD1 (5 bases). The CDR3 is 15 amino acids. V lost 7 bases, J lost 0 bases, and 15 bases lay in between. Germline V gene data show CDR1 as LNHDA and CDR2 as SQIVND (reference sequence). CDR3 nucleotides: TGTGCCAGTAAGGACACAGGTCCCGCTAACTATGGCTACACCTTC. Its translation: CASKDTGPANYGYTF.

In this sample, this clone turned up a few times. The genes are TRBV29-1 and TRBJ1-1; possible D gene TRBD1, 6 bases. Trimming removed 4 bases at V and 11 bases at J, with 26 bases between. Germline loops: CDR1 SQVTM, CDR2 ANQGSEA. This CDR3 is built from 15 residues. As DNA, the CDR3 is TGCAGCGTTGTGGGGGGTGAGGGTAAGCGGGACAAGGCTTTCTTT. Its translation is CSVVGGEGKRDKAFF.

The chain has TRBV14 and TRBJ1-1, with D unresolved. This CDR3 has 13 amino acids. CDR1 SGHDN and CDR2 FVKESK come from the germline V gene. V was clipped by 1 base and J by 11 bases, with 14 bases between them. CDR3 nucleotide sequence: TGTGCCAGCAGCCAAGGGGCCGCGGACCAGGCTTTCTTT. This translates into CASSQGAADQAFF.